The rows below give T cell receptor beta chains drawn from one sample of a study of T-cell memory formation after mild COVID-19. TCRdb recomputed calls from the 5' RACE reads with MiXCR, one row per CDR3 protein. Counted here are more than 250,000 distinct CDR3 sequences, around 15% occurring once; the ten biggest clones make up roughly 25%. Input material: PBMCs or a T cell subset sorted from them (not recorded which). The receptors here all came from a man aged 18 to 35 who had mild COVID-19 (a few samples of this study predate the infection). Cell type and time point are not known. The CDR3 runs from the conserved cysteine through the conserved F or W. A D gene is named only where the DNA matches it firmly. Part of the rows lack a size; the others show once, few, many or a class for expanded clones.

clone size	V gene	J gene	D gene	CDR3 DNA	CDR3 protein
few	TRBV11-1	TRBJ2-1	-	TGTGCCAGCTCCCGTAGGGCGGCGGAGTACAATGAGCAGTTCTTC	CASSRRAAEYNEQFF
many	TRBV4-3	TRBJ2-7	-	TGCGCCAGCAGCCAAGATGTCAGGCACGAGCAGTACTTC	CASSQDVRHEQYF
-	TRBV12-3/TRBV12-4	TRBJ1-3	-	TGTGCCAGCAGCTACCACAGTGTCTCTGGAAACACCATATATTTT	CASSYHSVSGNTIYF
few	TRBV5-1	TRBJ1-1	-	TGCGCCAGCAGCTTGTCGTGGGGTGAAGCTTTCTTT	CASSLSWGEAFF
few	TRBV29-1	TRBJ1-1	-	TGCAGCGTTGCCGGACAGATGAACACTGAAGCTTTCTTT	CSVAGQMNTEAFF
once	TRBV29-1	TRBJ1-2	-	TGCAGCGTCCGCTGGATAGGACAGCGCTATGGCTACACCTTC	CSVRWIGQRYGYTF
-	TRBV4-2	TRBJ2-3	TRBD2	TGTGCCAGCAGCCAAGCCGGGCGGGGGGGAGCAGATACGCAGTATTTT	CASSQAGRGGADTQYF
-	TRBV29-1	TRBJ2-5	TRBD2	TGCAGCGTTGACTTCGCGGGGGGGCAGGAGACCCAGTACTTC	CSVDFAGGQETQYF
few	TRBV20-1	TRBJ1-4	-	TGCAGTGCTAGCGGTGGGGACGGGGAAAAACTGTTTTTT	CSASGGDGEKLFF
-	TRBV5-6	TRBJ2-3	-	TGTGCCAGCAGCGGGGGGCCGGGCTCTCATACGCAGTATTTT	CASSGGPGSHTQYF
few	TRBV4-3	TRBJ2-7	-	TGCGCCAGCAGCCGAACCCGACGATCCGAGCAGTACTTC	CASSRTRRSEQYF
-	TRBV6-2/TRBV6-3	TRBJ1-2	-	TGTGCCAGCAGCTACGGGACGGTCTATGGCTACACCTTC	CASSYGTVYGYTF
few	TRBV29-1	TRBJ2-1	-	TGCAGCGTTGAGTCCGGGGCCGGAGGGGAGTACAATGAGCAGTTCTTC	CSVESGAGGEYNEQFF
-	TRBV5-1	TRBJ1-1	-	TGCGCCAGCAGCTTGGATGGGTTTTCCGTCGAGAACACTGAAGCTTTCTTT	CASSLDGFSVENTEAFF
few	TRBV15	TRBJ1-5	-	TGTGCCACCAGCAGGAATAGCAATCAGCTCCAGCATTTT	CATSRNSNQLQHF
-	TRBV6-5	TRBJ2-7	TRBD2	TGTGCCAGCAGTTCAAGGACTAGCGGGGACTCCTACGAGCAGTACTTC	CASSSRTSGDSYEQYF
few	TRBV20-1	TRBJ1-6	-	TGCAGTGCGGCCCTTTCGGGCAGGAATAATTCACCCCTCCACTTT	CSAALSGRNNSPLHF
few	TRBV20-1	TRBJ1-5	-	TGCAGTGCCCTCACGGGCTCCAATCAGCCCCAGCATTTT	CSALTGSNQPQHF
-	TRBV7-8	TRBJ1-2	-	TGTGCCAGCAGCTTAAGACAGGAGTCCTATGGCTACACCTTC	CASSLRQESYGYTF
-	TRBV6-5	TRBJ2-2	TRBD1	TGTGCCAGCAGTTACTCGGGTTTCCAGGGGGAGAACACCGGGGAGCTGTTTTTT	CASSYSGFQGENTGELFF